This record looks at one T cell receptor beta chain sequence and its context. The sample holds other DNA sequences that translate to the same CDR3. Measured with immunoSEQ multiplex PCR; TCRdb has only the in-frame clones, and not every one. The table records approximately 90,000 clones, approximately 94% of them present only once. This record belongs to a study of T cell changes during pregnancy in multiple sclerosis. This specimen consisted of peripheral blood, obtained in the third trimester of pregnancy. This sequence was found in a female donor with multiple sclerosis, enrolled in a pregnancy study.

CDR3 residues: CASRQGVGNEQFF. In DNA form, the CDR3 reads TGTGCCAGTCGACAGGGGGTAGGGAATGAGCAGTTCTTC. The chain combines TRBV19 with TRBJ2-1, with 9 bases fitting TRBD1. The CDR3 covers 13 residues. V trimming: 8 bases; J trimming: 7 bases; junction bases outside the gene matches: 6. Germline-derived CDR1 and CDR2 are LNHDA and SQIVND (reference sequence). Supplemented by reference TRBV19 and TRBJ2-1, the full variable domain reads DGGITQSPKYLFRKEGQNVTLSCEQNLNHDAMYWYRQDPGQGLRLIYYSQIVNDFQKGDIAEGYSVSREKKESFPLTVTSAQKNPTAFYLCASRQGVGNEQFFGPGTRLTVL.